Described below is a single TCR beta chain sequence and its context. The germline CDR1 and CDR2 sequences are SGHRS and YFSETQ. The CDR3 contains 14 residues. V was cut by 0 bases and J by 8 bases, with 12 bases left in between. Per the authors' pipeline: It was from reference gene primer amplification that nucleated cell counts were estimated. Produced via immunoSEQ multiplex PCR; TCRdb's table is partial and in-frame only. V and J calls and clone size are given by that table; D and trimming were obtained from the DNA. The sample lists about 120,000 clones; 75% to 85% were seen once. This sample was taken from a study of blood T cell repertoires in COVID-19. Across the study: Some COVID-19 samples were acute and others convalescent; all came from the United States, Italy and Spain. In each case, the material was cDNA or gDNA derived from T cells, B-cell-depleted T cells, or PBMCs.

The chain carries TRBV5-1 and TRBJ2-1; D remains unclear. Sequences were obtained from peripheral blood. The TCR comes from a woman at least 80 years old with acute or convalescent COVID-19. Here the CDR3 reads CASSLGLRSDEQFF. The CDR3 region has the DNA TGCGCCAGCAGCTTGGGGCTCCGATCCGATGAGCAGTTCTTC. Using reference TRBV5-1 and TRBJ2-1 for the parts outside the CDR3, the full variable domain is KAGVTQTPRYLIKTRGQQVTLSCSPISGHRSVSWYQQTPGQGLQFLFEYFSETQRNKGNFPGRFSGRQFSNSRSEMNVSTLELGDSALYLCASSLGLRSDEQFFGPGTRLTVL.